The 9 T cell receptor beta chains given below trace back to one sample, sequenced in a study of cytomegalovirus exposure and HLA in healthy donors. The PCR had 60 Vbeta and 13 Jbeta primers. The assay was immunoSEQ multiplex PCR, and TCRdb's table has in-frame clones only and misses some. Of about 200,000 clones listed, around three quarters are singletons. What was sequenced was PBMCs. All receptors derive from a woman aged 25-40 years in good health and CMV-seropositive.

This clone was seen only a few times. V gene TRBV5-6 combines with J gene TRBJ2-3; a possible D gene is TRBD1 (5 bases). The CDR3 runs to 14 residues. Between the trimmed V and J ends, which lost 0 bases and 6 bases, there was a span of 11 bases. Germline CDR1 and CDR2: SGHDT and YYEEEE. The CDR3 loop reads CASSLEGNRDTQYF. CDR3 DNA sequence: TGTGCCAGCAGCTTGGAGGGGAATCGCGATACGCAGTATTTT.

The chain uses TRBV11-3 and TRBJ2-7, with 9 bases fitting TRBD2. The length of the CDR3 is 17 residues. The V segment lost 3 bases and the J segment 0 bases; nucleotides outside the gene matches: 9. Per the germline V gene, CDR1 is SGHNT and CDR2 is YENEEA. The CDR3 DNA reads as TGTGCCAGCAGCTTTGTCACTAGCGGGCCCTACTCCTACGAGCAGTACTTC. Protein product: CASSFVTSGPYSYEQYF.

The chain joins TRBV13 to TRBJ2-7, with TRBD2 matching 8 bases. V lost 3 bases to trimming and J lost 5 bases; unmatched junction nucleotides: 6. The CDR3 covers 14 residues. Germline V gene sequence: CDR1 PRHDT, CDR2 FYEKMQ (reference sequence). In nucleotides, the CDR3 is TGTGCCAGCAGCTTGGGAAGCGGGGGCAACGAGCAGTACTTC. This codes for CASSLGSGGNEQYF.

The chain is built from TRBV14 and TRBJ2-1; D possibly corresponds to TRBD2 (5 bases). The CDR3 runs to 13 residues. Germline CDR1 SGHDN, CDR2 FVKESK. V was shortened by 4 bases and J by 4 bases, with 8 bases between the two germline ends. CDR3 DNA sequence: TGTGCCAGCAGCCCTGGACTGTACAATGAGCAGTTCTTC. It codes for CASSPGLYNEQFF. The full variable domain, with the rest looked up from reference TRBV14 and TRBJ2-1, is EAGVTQFPSHSVIEKGQTVTLRCDPISGHDNLYWYRRVMGKEIKFLLHFVKESKQDESGMPNNRFLAERTGGTYSTLKVQPAELEDSGVYFCASSPGLYNEQFFGPGTRLTVL.

The chain joins TRBV7-3 to TRBJ2-5, with unresolved D. The CDR3 loop spans 13 amino acids. Trimming pared 0 bases from V and 3 bases from J, leaving 5 bases between. CDR1 SGHTA and CDR2 FQGTGA come from the germline V gene. CDR3 in amino acids: CASSLTLEETQYF. The CDR3 nucleotides are TGTGCCAGCAGCTTAACCCTAGAAGAGACCCAGTACTTC.

This sequence joins TRBV19 and TRBJ2-2; D may be TRBD1 (5 bases). V was shortened by 4 bases and J by 2 bases, with 11 bases between the two germline ends. This CDR3 contains 15 residues. Germline V gene sequence: CDR1 LNHDA, CDR2 SQIVND (reference sequence). The CDR3 DNA is TGTGCCAGTAGTAGGGTCAGGGAAAACACCGGGGAGCTGTTTTTT. Its protein is CASSRVRENTGELFF.

DNA for the CDR3: TGTGCCAGCAGCGCGACTTCCCACAGGGTTGGCTCCTACGAGCAGTACTTC. Its translation is CASSATSHRVGSYEQYF. The V call is TRBV7-4, the J call TRBJ2-7; D perhaps matches TRBD1 (6 bases). This CDR3 comprises 17 residues. V shed 5 bases and J shed 0 bases, with 20 bases lying between them. In germline, CDR1 is SGHVT, CDR2 SQSDAQ.

The CDR3 here is CASSYRDRGSGNTIYF. Here the CDR3 DNA reads TGTGCCAGCAGTTACAGAGACAGGGGATCGGGAAACACCATATATTTT. The gene calls are TRBV6-6 and TRBJ1-3, with 8 bases lining up with TRBD1. J gave up 4 bases and V 2 bases, and 7 bases lay outside the gene matches. This CDR3 has 16 residues. Germline-derived CDR1 and CDR2 are MNHNY and SVGAGI (reference sequence).

This rearrangement joins TRBV18 to TRBJ2-1; TRBD2 is a possible D gene (6 bases). Trimming removed 6 bases at V and 4 bases at J, with 16 bases between. The CDR3 spans 15 residues. Germline CDR1 is KGHSH and CDR2 is LQKENI. CDR3 coding DNA: TGTGCCAGCTCCCTGCCGGGAGAGCAGTACAATGAGCAGTTCTTC. Its translation: CASSLPGEQYNEQFF.